The entry below describes one T cell receptor beta chain. Its matching antigen is unknown. The sample is drawn from a study of T cell responses to AZD1222 COVID-19 vaccine. The CDR3 consists of 15 residues. V lost 4 bases, J lost 6 bases, and 15 bases lay in between. Germline V gene lookup returns CDR1 SGHVS and CDR2 FNYEAQ. Generated by immunoSEQ multiplex PCR, the TCRdb table keeps only in-frame clones and is missing some. The table includes approximately 77,000 clones, 92% detected once. General study points: Reportedly, nearly half of unique spike TCRs recognized epitopes outside B.1.351/B.1.1.7 mutations. Repertoires were sampled only after the peak T cell response. Only 6 or 7 AZD1222 recipients tested seropositive at baseline.

The chain carries TRBV7-6 and TRBJ2-2; tentative D call: TRBD2 (6 bases). The clonotype comes from an adult who received the AZD1222 COVID-19 vaccine. Source: peripheral blood, taken 28 days after the second AZD1222 dose. CDR3 sequence reads: CASSSLPGAPGELFF. The CDR3 DNA reads TGTGCCAGCAGCTCACTTCCGGGAGCCCCCGGGGAGCTGTTTTTT.